These 19 T cell receptor beta chains originate from one sample sequenced in a study of post-analysis software for immune sequencing data. Study-wide points: Five TRBV segments, including TRBV5-6, TRBV5-1 and TRBV20-1, were more frequent in patients than controls.

Unique-molecular-identifier-tagged TCR beta cDNA libraries were used. TCRdb ran MiXCR on the PCR reads and lists one entry per CDR3 protein. The sample holds about 620,000 distinct CDR3 sequences, about 44% seen once. These TCRs are of unknown antigen specificity. Specimen: blood. The receptor source for this set is a girl aged 5-17 years with multiple sclerosis.

This clonotype was picked up a small number of times. A read error may account for a junction end that differs from germline. The chain carries TRBV20-1 and TRBJ1-2; D is undetermined. The CDR3 covers 14 residues. CDR1 DFQATT and CDR2 SNEGSKA come from the germline V gene (reference sequence). CDR3 sequence reads: CSARGQTSNYGYTF. The CDR3 nucleotides read TGCAGTGCTAGAGGTCAGACGTCTAATTATGGCTACACCTTC.

This rearrangement joins TRBV7-9 to TRBJ1-1, with D possibly being TRBD1 (6 bases). V lost 5 bases and J 4 bases, leaving 11 bases between the germline ends. Germline V gives CDR1 SEHNR, CDR2 FQNEAQ (reference sequence). CDR3 length: 13 residues. As DNA, the CDR3 is TGTGCCAGCAGCCTTCAGGGGATCACTGAAGCTTTCTTT. Its protein product is CASSLQGITEAFF. Variable domain in full (rest from reference TRBV7-9 and TRBJ1-1): DTGVSQNPRHKITKRGQNVTFRCDPISEHNRLYWYRQTLGQGPEFLTYFQNEAQLEKSRLLSDRFSAERPKGSFSTLEIQRTEQGDSAMYLCASSLQGITEAFFGQGTRLTVV.

The V and J genes are TRBV20-1 and TRBJ1-2; D gene uncertain. The CDR3 has 10 amino acids. Per the germline V gene, CDR1 is DFQATT and CDR2 is SNEGSKA (reference sequence). Trimming removed 3 bases from V and 8 bases from J, with 7 bases in between. The CDR3 DNA reads TGCAGTGCTAGTGGTGGGGGCTACACCTTC. This codes for CSASGGGYTF.

The J gene is TRBJ1-2, the V gene TRBV25-1; weak D call: TRBD1 (6 bases). This CDR3 spans 14 amino acids. Germline assignment: CDR1 MGHDK and CDR2 SYGVNS. The ends were cut back, 0 bases at V and 6 bases at J, with 11 bases in the middle. CDR3 sequence reads: CASSEYRGADGYTF. The CDR3 coding sequence is TGTGCCAGCAGTGAATATCGGGGGGCGGATGGCTACACCTTC.

The J gene is TRBJ1-6, the V gene TRBV6-1; D remains ambiguous. This CDR3 region has 13 residues. In germline, CDR1 is MNHNS, CDR2 SASEGT. V was clipped by 3 bases and J by 10 bases, with 10 bases between them. As DNA, the CDR3 is TGTGCCAGCAGTGACGGTCCGGGCTCACCCCTCCACTTT. It is translated as CASSDGPGSPLHF.

The rearrangement joins TRBV6-1 to TRBJ2-5; D is uncertain. The better agreement between TRBJ2-7 and the DNA end casts doubt on the J call. CDR3 length: 16 residues. Germline V gives CDR1 MNHNS, CDR2 SASEGT. The CDR3 DNA reads as TGTGCCAGCCACCCCATGACCCGGCACCCCCTAGACGAGCAGTACTTC. Amino acid sequence: CASHPMTRHPLDEQYF.

This chain connects TRBV4-2 to TRBJ2-4; D may be TRBD1 or TRBD2 (7 bases each). CDR3 length: 16 amino acids. Germline CDR1 LGHNA, CDR2 YNFKEQ. Deletions cut 3 bases from V and 7 bases from J, with 19 bases between. The CDR3 sequence: CASSQDGHQGGNIQYF. The DNA of the CDR3 is TGTGCCAGCAGCCAGGACGGCCATCAGGGGGGGAACATTCAGTACTTC.

The rearrangement uses TRBV5-1 and TRBJ2-5, with 12 bases identical to TRBD2. Germline V gene sequence: CDR1 SGHRS, CDR2 YFSETQ. The CDR3 spans 15 residues. Germline trimming cut 3 bases from V and 5 bases from J; bases unmatched to any gene: 5. CDR3 region: CASSSAGTSGETQYF. CDR3 DNA sequence: TGCGCCAGCAGCTCGGCCGGGACTAGCGGGGAGACCCAGTACTTC.

The chain recombines TRBV5-1 with TRBJ2-1; the D is unclear. This CDR3 comprises 14 residues. Between the trimmed V and J ends, which lost 0 bases and 10 bases, there was a span of 14 bases. In germline, CDR1 is SGHRS, CDR2 YFSETQ. CDR3 nucleotide sequence: TGCGCCAGCAGCTTGGCCGGCCTTACAGACGAGCAGTTCTTC. It yields the protein CASSLAGLTDEQFF. Full variable domain (remainder filled in from reference TRBV5-1 and TRBJ2-1): KAGVTQTPRYLIKTRGQQVTLSCSPISGHRSVSWYQQTPGQGLQFLFEYFSETQRNKGNFPGRFSGRQFSNSRSEMNVSTLELGDSALYLCASSLAGLTDEQFFGPGTRLTVL.

Note on this clonotype: An end of the junction does not agree with germline; a read error may underlie this. The V and J genes are TRBV7-8 and TRBJ2-1, with 9 bases aligning to TRBD2. CDR3 length: 15 residues. Germline lookup yields CDR1 SGHVS and CDR2 FQNEAQ. CDR3 sequence: CASSPGSGGGNGQFF. The CDR3 DNA follows: TGTGCCAGCAGCCCGGGTAGCGGGGGTGGCAATGGGCAGTTCTTC. Based on the CDR3 plus reference TRBV7-8 and TRBJ2-1, the full variable domain is GAGVSQSPRYKVAKRGQDVALRCDPISGHVSLFWYQQALGQGPEFLTYFQNEAQLDKSGLPSDRFFAERPEGSVSTLKIQRTQQEDSAVYLCASSPGSGGGNGQFFGPGTRLTVL.

The gene calls are TRBV12-3 or TRBV12-4 and TRBJ1-4; no reliable D call. The CDR3 is 14 amino acids. V lost 0 bases to trimming and J lost 5 bases, with 7 bases between them. CDR3 loop: CASSLARGNEKLFF. Written as DNA, the CDR3 is TGTGCCAGCAGTTTAGCGCGGGGAAATGAAAAACTGTTTTTT.

The rearrangement links TRBV12-3 or TRBV12-4 to TRBJ1-4; D gene uncertain. The CDR3 runs to 16 residues. The ends were cut back, 5 bases at V and 0 bases at J, with 13 bases in the middle. This CDR3 reads CASSPTRRTTNEKLFF. CDR3 DNA: TGTGCCAGCAGTCCCACTCGACGGACAACTAATGAAAAACTGTTTTTT.

The chain carries TRBV24-1 and TRBJ1-1; 8 bases line up with TRBD1. Germline V gives CDR1 KGHDR, CDR2 SFDVKD. V gave up 7 bases and J gave up 1 base; unmatched junction bases: 4. The CDR3 runs 14 residues. CDR3 protein: CATRAGTGNTEAFF. DNA of the CDR3: TGTGCCACCAGGGCCGGGACAGGGAACACTGAAGCTTTCTTT.

The sample holds a few counts of this clonotype. J is TRBJ2-1 and V is TRBV20-1, with 7 bases lining up with TRBD1. This CDR3 contains 13 residues. J lost 10 bases, V lost 6 bases, and 12 bases had no gene match. Germline CDR1 reads DFQATT; CDR2 reads SNEGSKA (reference sequence). This CDR3 is CSAPQTGLKEQFF. CDR3 DNA: TGCAGTGCCCCCCAGACAGGGTTGAAGGAGCAGTTCTTC.

The V and J genes are TRBV12-3 or TRBV12-4 and TRBJ2-7; maybe TRBD2 (6 bases). This CDR3 is built from 19 residues. V lost 3 bases, J lost 1 base, and 25 bases lay in between. The CDR3 loop is CASSFSISVPTRGSYEQYF. The CDR3 DNA is TGTGCCAGCAGTTTCTCCATCTCTGTCCCGACTAGGGGTTCCTACGAGCAGTACTTC.

V usage is TRBV12-3 or TRBV12-4 and J usage is TRBJ1-2; D ambiguous. Trimming pared 5 bases from V and 0 bases from J, leaving 16 bases between. The CDR3 loop spans 16 amino acids. In DNA form, the CDR3 reads TGTGCCAGCAGTCCGGCGAACGGATTGGCTAACTATGGCTACACCTTC. This codes for CASSPANGLANYGYTF.

This clonotype was seen only a few times. The V and J genes are TRBV4-1 and TRBJ2-1, with TRBD2 matching 10 bases. With V trimmed by 4 bases and J by 5 bases, 5 bases remained unmatched. The CDR3 contains 15 residues. Germline CDR1 reads MGHRA; CDR2 reads YSYEKL. CDR3: CASSPLAGVNNEQFF. The CDR3 bases are TGCGCCAGCAGCCCCCTAGCGGGGGTGAACAATGAGCAGTTCTTC.

The chain is built from TRBV24-1 and TRBJ2-1; 7 bases map to TRBD2. V dropped 9 bases and J dropped 4; count of bases not matched to a gene: 11. There are 15 residues in the CDR3. CDR1 and CDR2 (germline): KGHDR, SFDVKD. Here the CDR3 reads CATSPGREWYNEQFF. The CDR3 coding sequence is TGTGCCACCTCACCGGGGCGGGAGTGGTACAATGAGCAGTTCTTC.

This clonotype appeared a few times. The V gene is TRBV12-3 or TRBV12-4, the J gene TRBJ1-5; D gene uncertain. This CDR3 is 14 amino acids long. V was cut by 4 bases and J by 5 bases, with 12 bases left in between. CDR3 loop: CASSSGPGDQPQHF. The CDR3 DNA sequence: TGTGCCAGCAGTTCCGGACCGGGCGATCAGCCCCAGCATTTT.